The rows below give T cell receptor beta chains drawn from one sample of a study of Ad26.COV2.S vaccination and SARS-CoV-2 variants. The assay was immunoSEQ multiplex PCR, and TCRdb's table has in-frame clones only and misses some. The sample lists around 300,000 clones; about 89% were seen once. The input for sequencing was peripheral blood, taken in a trial of Ad26.COV2.S vaccine versus placebo. Every receptor here comes from a person between 18 and 60 years old who received the Ad26.COV2.S COVID-19 vaccine or a placebo. Both conserved end residues are part of each CDR3. The D gene is left open where the match is weak. Clone size, where shown, is once, few, many, or a class for clones that have expanded.

TRBJ2-2	TRBV14	.	.	CASKRDTETGELFF	TGTGCCAGCAAACGGGACACAGAGACCGGGGAGCTGTTTTTT
TRBJ1-6	TRBV6-5	.	.	CASSYGTGSYNSPLHF	TGTGCCAGCAGTTACGGAACCGGGAGCTATAATTCACCCCTCCACTTT
TRBJ2-1	TRBV6-2/TRBV6-3	.	.	CASSYSSLSNEQFF	TGTGCCAGCAGTTACTCGTCCCTTTCCAATGAGCAGTTCTTC
TRBJ2-2	TRBV5-6	TRBD2	.	CASSPGLAGVYGELFF	TGTGCCAGCAGCCCTGGACTAGCGGGAGTGTACGGGGAGCTGTTTTTT
TRBJ1-1	TRBV27	TRBD1	.	CASTGQGMNTEAFF	TGTGCCAGCACAGGACAGGGTATGAACACTGAAGCTTTCTTT
TRBJ2-3	TRBV3-1/TRBV3-2	TRBD2	.	CASSQNSGGASDTQYF	TGTGCCAGCAGCCAGAATAGCGGGGGGGCATCAGATACGCAGTATTTT
TRBJ2-1	TRBV2	.	.	CASTAGSYNEQFF	TGTGCCAGCACTGCAGGGTCCTACAATGAGCAGTTCTTC
TRBJ1-2	TRBV27	.	once	CASSFNGGGRGYGYTF	TGTGCCAGCAGCTTCAACGGCGGGGGACGGGGCTATGGCTACACCTTC
TRBJ1-2	TRBV28	.	.	CASSSQISWGYTF	TGTGCCAGCAGTTCTCAGATTTCCTGGGGCTACACCTTC
TRBJ1-3	TRBV3-1/TRBV3-2	.	.	CASSQAWQIGNTIYF	TGTGCCAGCAGCCAAGCCTGGCAGATCGGAAACACCATATATTTT
TRBJ1-1	TRBV9	.	many	CASSVGSEQNTEAFF	TGTGCCAGCAGCGTAGGATCAGAACAGAACACTGAAGCTTTCTTT
TRBJ1-6	TRBV5-1	.	.	CASSLGRQANSPLHF	TGCGCCAGCAGCTTGGGTCGACAGGCCAATTCACCCCTCCACTTT
TRBJ2-7	TRBV30	TRBD2	.	CAWSHLAAGVSNEQYF	TGTGCCTGGAGTCATCTAGCGGCGGGAGTCTCCAACGAGCAGTACTTC
TRBJ2-3	TRBV4-2	.	.	CASSQAGTGSSTDTQYF	TGTGCCAGCAGCCAAGCGGGAACCGGATCCAGCACAGATACGCAGTATTTT
TRBJ1-4	TRBV30	TRBD1	.	CAWSVGTANEKLFF	TGTGCCTGGAGTGTAGGGACAGCTAATGAAAAACTGTTTTTT
TRBJ1-4	TRBV6-1	.	.	CASSEWGGRSEKLFF	TGTGCCAGCAGTGAATGGGGGGGAAGGAGTGAAAAACTGTTTTTT
TRBJ1-2	TRBV5-1	.	.	CASSPIQGFYGYTF	TGCGCCAGCAGCCCAATCCAGGGCTTCTATGGCTACACCTTC
TRBJ1-2	TRBV5-4	TRBD1	.	CASSLGTAINYGYTF	TGTGCCAGCAGCCTTGGGACAGCCATTAACTATGGCTACACCTTC
TRBJ2-3	TRBV12-3/TRBV12-4	.	.	CASSFADTQYF	TGTGCCAGCAGTTTCGCAGATACGCAGTATTTT
TRBJ1-1	TRBV15	.	.	CATSRESRGTEAFF	TGTGCCACCAGCAGAGAAAGTCGGGGAACTGAAGCTTTCTTT
TRBJ2-7	TRBV19	.	.	CASSVTGTRTYEQYF	TGTGCCAGTAGCGTGACCGGGACAAGGACCTACGAGCAGTACTTC
TRBJ2-7	TRBV7-6	.	.	CASSARGYEQYF	TGTGCCAGCTCCGCCCGGGGGTACGAGCAGTACTTC
TRBJ1-1	TRBV6-4	.	.	CASSKDRNTEAFF	TGTGCCAGCAGTAAGGACAGGAACACTGAAGCTTTCTTT
TRBJ1-2	TRBV19	.	.	CASSAKDGSYGYTF	TGTGCCAGTAGTGCTAAGGACGGCAGCTATGGCTACACCTTC
TRBJ1-1	TRBV6-5	.	.	CASSYYGAGDTEAFF	TGTGCCAGCAGTTACTATGGGGCAGGGGATACTGAAGCTTTCTTT
TRBJ2-4	TRBV4-1	.	.	CASSQDGRKNIQYF	TGCGCCAGCAGCCAAGACGGCAGGAAAAACATTCAGTACTTC
TRBJ1-5	TRBV7-8	TRBD1	once	CASSLGTGGDQPQHF	TGTGCCAGCAGCTTAGGTACAGGGGGTGATCAGCCCCAGCATTTT
TRBJ2-7	TRBV9	TRBD1	once	CASSVGTGLVEQYF	TGTGCCAGCAGCGTAGGGACAGGGTTAGTCGAGCAGTACTTC
TRBJ2-2	TRBV4-1	.	few	CASSQAAANTGELFF	TGCGCCAGCAGCCAGGCGGCGGCGAACACCGGGGAGCTGTTTTTT
TRBJ1-1	TRBV28	TRBD1	.	CASRAQGAQYTEAFF	TGTGCCAGCAGAGCACAGGGGGCTCAGTACACTGAAGCTTTCTTT
TRBJ1-6	TRBV5-4	.	.	CASSLEQGKNSPLHF	TGTGCCAGCAGCTTGGAACAGGGAAAAAATTCACCCCTCCACTTT
TRBJ1-1	TRBV6-5	TRBD1	.	CASSPTGENTEAFF	TGTGCCAGCAGTCCGACAGGGGAGAACACTGAAGCTTTCTTT
TRBJ2-7	TRBV11-2	.	.	CASSRAGGYEQYF	TGTGCCAGCAGCCGCGCCGGGGGATACGAGCAGTACTTC
TRBJ2-7	TRBV5-1	.	.	CASSLEQGLEQYF	TGCGCCAGCAGCTTGGAACAGGGACTCGAGCAGTACTTC
TRBJ1-4	TRBV5-6	.	.	CASSLYSGMESEKLFF	TGTGCCAGCAGCTTGTATTCGGGGATGGAGAGTGAAAAACTGTTTTTT
TRBJ2-1	TRBV7-3	.	.	CASSLGTANNEQFF	TGTGCCAGCAGCCTCGGGACGGCCAACAATGAGCAGTTCTTC
TRBJ2-3	TRBV7-3	.	.	CASSLIHGDTQYF	TGTGCCAGCAGCCTAATACACGGGGATACGCAGTATTTT
TRBJ2-5	TRBV5-1	.	.	CASSLALGAPSRETQYF	TGCGCCAGCAGCTTGGCCCTAGGGGCCCCCAGTAGGGAGACCCAGTACTTC
TRBJ2-7	TRBV4-1	.	.	CASSQELGESVQYF	TGCGCCAGCAGCCAAGAGCTGGGGGAATCCGTGCAGTACTTC
TRBJ2-3	TRBV24-1	.	.	CATSDLQQGGTDTQYF	TGTGCCACCAGTGATTTGCAACAGGGAGGGACAGATACGCAGTATTTT
TRBJ1-1	TRBV29-1	.	once	CSVVRTAINTEAFF	TGCAGCGTTGTAAGGACAGCAATTAACACTGAAGCTTTCTTT
TRBJ2-1	TRBV15	.	.	CATSRVVRNGYNEQFF	TGTGCCACCAGCAGAGTCGTGCGGAATGGATACAATGAGCAGTTCTTC
TRBJ1-5	TRBV19	TRBD1	.	CASSLQGDSNQPQHF	TGTGCCAGTAGTCTACAGGGGGATAGCAATCAGCCCCAGCATTTT
TRBJ2-1	TRBV6-2/TRBV6-3	TRBD1	.	CASSYLQGLQFF	TGTGCCAGCAGCTATCTACAGGGGCTTCAGTTCTTC
TRBJ2-7	TRBV5-6	.	.	CASSSGTGNYEQYF	TGTGCCAGCAGCTCCGGGACGGGAAATTACGAGCAGTACTTC
TRBJ1-5	TRBV18	.	.	CASSPGGTDQPQHF	TGTGCCAGCTCACCGGGGGGCACAGATCAGCCCCAGCATTTT
TRBJ1-4	TRBV28	.	.	CASSVGHFATNEKLFF	TGTGCCAGCAGTGTAGGACATTTTGCAACTAATGAAAAACTGTTTTTT
TRBJ1-5	TRBV28	.	.	CASSLVHGNQPQHF	TGTGCCAGCAGTTTGGTCCATGGGAATCAGCCCCAGCATTTT
TRBJ1-1	TRBV7-8	.	.	CASRFIGATGNTEAFF	TGTGCCAGCAGATTCATTGGGGCTACGGGGAACACTGAAGCTTTCTTT
TRBJ1-2	TRBV6-5	TRBD1	.	CASSYRDRAGYTF	TGTGCCAGCAGTTACCGGGACAGGGCGGGCTACACCTTC
TRBJ2-4	TRBV6-5	.	once	CASSYTWGPGENIQYF	TGTGCCAGCAGTTATACCTGGGGGCCTGGGGAAAACATTCAGTACTTC
TRBJ2-3	TRBV4-1	TRBD2	.	CASSQIGLAGGIDTQYF	TGCGCCAGCAGCCAAATAGGACTAGCGGGAGGTATAGATACGCAGTATTTT
TRBJ1-5	TRBV19	TRBD1	.	CASSRTGDQPQHF	TGTGCCAGTAGTCGGACAGGGGATCAGCCCCAGCATTTT
TRBJ1-2	TRBV6-5	TRBD1	.	CASSYRWGTEDAF	TGTGCCAGCAGTTACAGGTGGGGGACAGAAGACGCCTTC
TRBJ2-7	TRBV18	.	.	CASSVGGSEQYF	TGTGCCAGCTCAGTTGGGGGATCAGAGCAGTACTTC